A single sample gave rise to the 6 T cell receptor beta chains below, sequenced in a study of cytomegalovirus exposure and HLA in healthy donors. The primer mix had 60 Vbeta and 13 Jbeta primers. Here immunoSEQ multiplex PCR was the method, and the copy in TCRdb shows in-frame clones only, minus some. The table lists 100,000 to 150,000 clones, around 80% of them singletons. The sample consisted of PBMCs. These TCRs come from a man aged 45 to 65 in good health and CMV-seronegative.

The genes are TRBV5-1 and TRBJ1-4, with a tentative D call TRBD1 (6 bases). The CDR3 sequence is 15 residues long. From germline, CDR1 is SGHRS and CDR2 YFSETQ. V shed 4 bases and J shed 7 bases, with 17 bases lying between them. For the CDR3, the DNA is TGCGCCAGCAGCCGGACCCCAGGGGAGTCTGAAAAACTGTTTTTT. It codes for CASSRTPGESEKLFF.

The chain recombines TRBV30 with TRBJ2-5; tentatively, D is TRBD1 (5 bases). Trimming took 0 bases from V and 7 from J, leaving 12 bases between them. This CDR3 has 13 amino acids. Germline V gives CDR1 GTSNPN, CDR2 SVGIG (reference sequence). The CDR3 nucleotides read TGTGCCTGGAGTGTACGACAGTCGGCGACCCAGTACTTC. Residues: CAWSVRQSATQYF.

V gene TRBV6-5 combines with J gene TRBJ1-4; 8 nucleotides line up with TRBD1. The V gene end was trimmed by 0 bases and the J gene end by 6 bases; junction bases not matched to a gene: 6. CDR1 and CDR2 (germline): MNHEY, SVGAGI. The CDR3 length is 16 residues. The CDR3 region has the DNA TGTGCCAGCAGTTACTCGGGGGCAGGGGGCTATGAAAAACTGTTTTTT. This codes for CASSYSGAGGYEKLFF.

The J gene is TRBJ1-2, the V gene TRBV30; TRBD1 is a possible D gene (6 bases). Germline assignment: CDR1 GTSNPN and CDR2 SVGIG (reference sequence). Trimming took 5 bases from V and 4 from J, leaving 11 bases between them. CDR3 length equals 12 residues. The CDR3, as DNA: TGTGCCTGGCGTACAGGGTTCTATGGCTACACCTTC. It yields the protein CAWRTGFYGYTF.

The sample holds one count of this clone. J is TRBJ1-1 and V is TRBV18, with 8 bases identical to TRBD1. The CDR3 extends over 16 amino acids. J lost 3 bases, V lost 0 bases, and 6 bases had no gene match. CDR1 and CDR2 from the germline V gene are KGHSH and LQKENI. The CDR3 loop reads CASSPPTGDRDTEAFF. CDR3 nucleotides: TGTGCCAGCTCACCACCGACAGGGGATAGGGACACTGAAGCTTTCTTT.

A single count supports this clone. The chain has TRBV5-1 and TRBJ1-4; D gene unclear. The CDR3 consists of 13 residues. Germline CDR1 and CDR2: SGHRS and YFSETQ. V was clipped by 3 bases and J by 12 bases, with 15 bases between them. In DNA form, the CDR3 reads TGCGCCAGCAGCTCGGGTGGCGGTCGGGAACTGTTTTTT. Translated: CASSSGGGRELFF.